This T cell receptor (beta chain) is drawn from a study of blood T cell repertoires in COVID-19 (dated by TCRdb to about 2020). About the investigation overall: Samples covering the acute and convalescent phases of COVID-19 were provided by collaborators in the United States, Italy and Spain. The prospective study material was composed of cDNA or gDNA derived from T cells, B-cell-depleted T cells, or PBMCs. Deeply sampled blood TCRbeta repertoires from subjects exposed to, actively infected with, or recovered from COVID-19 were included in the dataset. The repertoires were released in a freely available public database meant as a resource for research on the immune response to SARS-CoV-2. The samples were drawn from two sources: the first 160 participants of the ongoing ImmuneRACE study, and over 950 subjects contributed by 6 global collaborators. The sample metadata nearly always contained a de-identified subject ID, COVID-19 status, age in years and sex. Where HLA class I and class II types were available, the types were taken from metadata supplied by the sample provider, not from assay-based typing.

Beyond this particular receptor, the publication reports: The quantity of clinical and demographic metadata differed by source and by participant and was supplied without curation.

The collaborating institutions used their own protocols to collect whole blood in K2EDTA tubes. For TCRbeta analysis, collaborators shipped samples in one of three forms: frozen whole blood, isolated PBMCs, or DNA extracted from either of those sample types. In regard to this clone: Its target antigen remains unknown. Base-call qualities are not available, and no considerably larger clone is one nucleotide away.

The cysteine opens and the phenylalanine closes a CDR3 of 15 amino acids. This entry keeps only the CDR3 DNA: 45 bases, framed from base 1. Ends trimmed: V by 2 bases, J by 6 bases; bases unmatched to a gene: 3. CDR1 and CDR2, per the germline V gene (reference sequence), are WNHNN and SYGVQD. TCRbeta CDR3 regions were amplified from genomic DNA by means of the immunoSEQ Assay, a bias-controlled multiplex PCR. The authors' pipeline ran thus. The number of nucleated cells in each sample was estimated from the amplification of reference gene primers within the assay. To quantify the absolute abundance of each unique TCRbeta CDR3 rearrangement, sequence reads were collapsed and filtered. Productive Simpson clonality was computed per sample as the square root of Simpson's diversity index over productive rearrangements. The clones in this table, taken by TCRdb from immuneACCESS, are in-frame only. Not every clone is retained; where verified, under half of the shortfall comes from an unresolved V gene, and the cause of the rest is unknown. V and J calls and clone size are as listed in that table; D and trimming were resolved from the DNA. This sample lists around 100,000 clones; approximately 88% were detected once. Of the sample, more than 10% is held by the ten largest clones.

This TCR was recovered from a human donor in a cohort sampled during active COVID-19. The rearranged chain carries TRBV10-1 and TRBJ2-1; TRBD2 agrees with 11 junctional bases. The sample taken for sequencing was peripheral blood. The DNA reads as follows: TGCGCCAGCAGTGAGAATCTAGCGGGGGGCAATGAGCAGTTCTTC. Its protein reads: CASSENLAGGNEQFF.